Listed below are T cell receptor beta chains from one sample, sequenced in a study of PD-1 and CTLA-4 blockade in melanoma. TCRdb's copy holds only in-frame clones and misses some; the assay was immunoSEQ multiplex PCR. Among some 30,000 clones listed, about 88% were seen once. Sequenced material: CD8+ T cells from peripheral blood, taken from a patient given anti-PD-1 treatment. The receptors stem from a human donor with melanoma. CDR3s include the opening cysteine and the closing phenylalanine or tryptophan. The D gene is left open where the match is weak. Rows give clone size only sometimes, using once, few, many, or a class for an expanded clone.

clone size	V gene	J gene	D gene	CDR3 DNA	CDR3 protein
-	TRBV6-5	TRBJ2-3	TRBD2	TGTGCCAGCAGCCCCGGACTAGCGGGAGCCCAGGGGCAGTATTTT	CASSPGLAGAQGQYF
few	TRBV7-2	TRBJ1-1	-	TGTGCCAGCAGCTTAGGGGCAGGGAACACTGAAGCTTTCTTT	CASSLGAGNTEAFF
-	TRBV4-2	TRBJ1-2	-	TGTGCCAGCAGCCAAGACAGGGGAAACTATGGCTACACCTTC	CASSQDRGNYGYTF
-	TRBV27	TRBJ2-5	-	TGTGCCAGCAGTTTAACGGAGGGGACTGAGACCCAGTACTTC	CASSLTEGTETQYF
few	TRBV7-9	TRBJ1-1	TRBD1	TGTGCCAGCAGCCCTGAGGGGGCGGAACAAGCTTTCTTT	CASSPEGAEQAFF
few	TRBV19	TRBJ1-1	TRBD1	TGTGCCAGTAGTACCGCAGGGGGAAACACTGAAGCTTTCTTT	CASSTAGGNTEAFF
-	TRBV5-6	TRBJ1-2	-	TGTGCCAGCAGCTTGGAAGGAACCGTAATGTCAGCTGGCTACACCTTC	CASSLEGTVMSAGYTF
-	TRBV6-6	TRBJ1-6	-	TGTGCCAGCACCCTCAACAATAAGAACAATTCACCCCTCCACTTT	CASTLNNKNNSPLHF
-	TRBV3-1/TRBV3-2	TRBJ2-7	-	TGTGCCGGACCCCGAGTGTGGGACAACTACGAGCAGTACTTC	CAGPRVWDNYEQYF
-	TRBV19	TRBJ1-6	TRBD1	TGTGCCAGTAGGGACCCAGGGGGAAGGTCACCCCTCCACTTT	CASRDPGGRSPLHF
-	TRBV11-2	TRBJ2-7	-	TGTGCCAGCAGCTTAGAGATGAGCTCCTACGAGCAGTACTTC	CASSLEMSSYEQYF